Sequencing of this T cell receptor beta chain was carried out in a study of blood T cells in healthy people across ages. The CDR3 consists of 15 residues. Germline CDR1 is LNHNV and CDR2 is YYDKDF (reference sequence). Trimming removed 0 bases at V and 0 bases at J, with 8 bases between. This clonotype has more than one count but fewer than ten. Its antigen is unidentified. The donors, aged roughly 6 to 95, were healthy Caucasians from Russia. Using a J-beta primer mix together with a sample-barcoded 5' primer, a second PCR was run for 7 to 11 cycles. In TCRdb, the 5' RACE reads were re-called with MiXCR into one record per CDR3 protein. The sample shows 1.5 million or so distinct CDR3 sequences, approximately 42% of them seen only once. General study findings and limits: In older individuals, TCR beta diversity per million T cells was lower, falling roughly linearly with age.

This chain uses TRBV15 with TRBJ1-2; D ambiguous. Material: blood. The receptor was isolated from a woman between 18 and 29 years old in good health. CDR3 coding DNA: TGTGCCACCAGCAGAGATATCGCGACTAACTATGGCTACACCTTC. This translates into CATSRDIATNYGYTF.